These T cell receptor beta chains were read from a single sample in a study of cytomegalovirus exposure and HLA in healthy donors. Assay: immunoSEQ multiplex PCR; the TCRdb copy retains only in-frame clones and omits some. Of about 150,000 clones detected, 73% appear once; the ten largest clones hold around 1.6%. Sequencing was carried out using PBMCs. The source is a woman between 18 and 29 years old in good health and CMV-seronegative. The CDR3 runs from the conserved cysteine through the conserved F or W. A D gene is named only where the DNA matches it firmly. Some rows have no size entry. The others give once, few or many, or a class for an expanded clone.

d_call	v_call	clone_size	j_call	cdr3_length	cdr3_nt	cdr3_aa
.	TRBV18	few	TRBJ2-3	14	TGTGCCAGCTCTCTGGGGGCTAGCACAGATACGCAGTATTTT	CASSLGASTDTQYF
TRBD2	TRBV5-1	few	TRBJ2-3	16	TGCGCCAGCAGCTTAAACGCGGGGGGAAGCACAGATACGCAGTATTTT	CASSLNAGGSTDTQYF
TRBD2	TRBV2	.	TRBJ2-5	15	TGTGCCAGCAGAACTAGCGGGATGTCGCAGCAGACCCAGTACTTC	CASRTSGMSQQTQYF
.	TRBV2	.	TRBJ2-6	16	TGTGCCAGCAGTCCTGACACCTACTCTGGGGCCAACGTCCTGACTTTC	CASSPDTYSGANVLTF
TRBD2	TRBV7-2	few	TRBJ2-5	14	TGTGCCAGCAGCTTACGACTAGCGGAAGAGACCCAGTACTTC	CASSLRLAEETQYF
TRBD2	TRBV7-3	few	TRBJ2-2	17	TGTGCCAGCAGCTTACTAGCGGGGGCCCCGGGCACCGGGGAGCTGTTTTTT	CASSLLAGAPGTGELFF
TRBD1	TRBV7-9	.	TRBJ1-2	16	TGTGCCAGCAGCTCGACAGGGGGTGCCCCGGGCTATGGCTACACCTTC	CASSSTGGAPGYGYTF
.	TRBV6-5	few	TRBJ2-5	14	TGTGCCAGCAGTTTGAATCGGGGATGGGAGACCCAGTACTTC	CASSLNRGWETQYF
.	TRBV11-2	.	TRBJ2-5	15	TGTGCCAGCAGCTTAGGGCGGGACTCCTACGAGACCCAGTACTTC	CASSLGRDSYETQYF
.	TRBV28	few	TRBJ2-1	14	TGTGCCAGCAGTTTATGGGGGCGCAGGAATGAGCAGTTCTTC	CASSLWGRRNEQFF
TRBD1	TRBV28	.	TRBJ1-5	14	TGTGCCAGCAGACCCGGACAGGACCGACAGCCCCAGCATTTT	CASRPGQDRQPQHF
.	TRBV28	.	TRBJ1-2	13	TGTGCCAGCAGATACCAGTCAGGGGATGGCTACACCTTC	CASRYQSGDGYTF
.	TRBV6-5	.	TRBJ1-4	13	TGTGCCAGCAGTTACCTCCTAAATGAAAAACTGTTTTTT	CASSYLLNEKLFF
.	TRBV7-3	.	TRBJ2-6	16	TGTGCCAGCAGCCACCCGGCGGCCTCTGGGGCCAACGTCCTGACTTTC	CASSHPAASGANVLTF
.	TRBV7-2	.	TRBJ2-3	15	TGTGCCAGCACCCTGAGCCGCGGGGGCACAGATACGCAGTATTTT	CASTLSRGGTDTQYF
TRBD2	TRBV4-3	.	TRBJ2-1	15	TGCGCCAGCAGCCAAGCGACTAGCGACTACAATGAGCAGTTCTTC	CASSQATSDYNEQFF
TRBD2	TRBV5-1	.	TRBJ2-3	16	TGCGCCAGCAGCTTGGGACTAGCGGGGATTGGGGATACGCAGTATTTT	CASSLGLAGIGDTQYF
.	TRBV5-4	.	TRBJ1-3	14	TGTGCCAGCAGCTCCGGGACTTCTGGAAACACCATATATTTT	CASSSGTSGNTIYF
TRBD1	TRBV6-6	few	TRBJ1-1	16	TGTGCCAGCAGTTTCACGACAGGGTACATGAACACTGAAGCTTTCTTT	CASSFTTGYMNTEAFF
.	TRBV5-6	.	TRBJ1-6	18	TGTGCCAGCAGTTCGGGTCGGGGGGCGTCGTCCCTTCATTCACCCCTCCACTTT	CASSSGRGASSLHSPLHF